The sequence of this T cell receptor (beta chain) was determined in a study of shared clonotypes between healthy human individuals. About this clone: Its specificity is not known.

Regarding the study as a whole: Sorted-subset samples were not fully sequenced, rarefaction indicated. The low donor count limited represented genetic and exposure-history diversity. Some clonotypes were shared by all four sorted-subset donors, while others were not shared. The non-shared ones had lower generation probabilities than the shared ones.

Assay execution proceeded at the deep level. This table comes from immunoSEQ multiplex PCR, and its TCRdb copy is limited to in-frame clones, with some not included. The top ten hold about 1.8% of the sample, which has 2 million to 2.5 million clones, 85% to 95% seen once. The CDR3 has 15 residues. V dropped 5 bases and J dropped 4; count of bases not matched to a gene: 6. From germline, CDR1 is MDHEN and CDR2 SYDVKM. CD45RO-negative cells were positively selected for CCR7, leaving out terminally differentiated effector memory CD45RA+ cells. Material for sequencing was naive CD8+ T cells from PBMCs. The source of this sequence is a man aged 18 to 29 in good health. Some clones in this sample may be carry-over from other donors' samples. The chain recombines TRBV28 with TRBJ2-1, with 9 bases identical to TRBD2. CDR3 region: CASSPLSGRYNEQFF. CDR3 nucleotides: TGTGCCAGCAGTCCTCTTAGCGGGAGATACAATGAGCAGTTCTTC.